The 11 T cell receptor beta chains reported below all come from one sample, sequenced in a study of T cells in Graves' hyperthyroidism and ophthalmopathy. Researchers took RNA transcripts and amplified the TCR beta CDR3 regions from them. Carried out on the TCR CDR3, a first-round RT-PCR used the HTBI primer set. TCRdb analysed the multiplex PCR reads with MiXCR anew, one entry per CDR3 protein. The repertoire holds hundreds of thousands of distinct CDR3 sequences, with 15% to 20% as singletons. Sample: blood. These receptors were taken from a man aged 35-49 years with Graves' ophthalmopathy.

The chain uses TRBV12-3 or TRBV12-4 and TRBJ1-1; no clear D. V was cut by 2 bases and J by 4 bases, with 14 bases left in between. The CDR3 sequence is 15 residues long. The CDR3 DNA is TGTGCCAGCAGTTTAATCAATTTGGTTGGCACTGAAGCTTTCTTT. Residues: CASSLINLVGTEAFF.

As concerns this clonotype: This may arise from a read error, as a much more abundant clone is one base away. This chain connects TRBV30 to TRBJ2-1; unclear D gene. CDR3 length equals 13 residues. Between the trimmed V and J ends, which lost 2 bases and 9 bases, there was a span of 14 bases. Germline V CDR1 and CDR2: GTSNPN, SVGIG (reference sequence). The CDR3 protein is CAWSHHTDGEQFF. The CDR3, as DNA: TGTGCCTGGAGTCACCACACCGACGGTGAGCAGTTCTTC.

Only one count was recorded for this clonotype. The chain joins TRBV5-1 to TRBJ1-2; D is undetermined. The CDR3 is 18 residues long. Germline CDR1 reads SGHRS; CDR2 reads YFSETQ. V was shortened by 3 bases and J by 5 bases, with 26 bases between the two germline ends. The CDR3 reads CASSSWRGEEKEGYGYTF. DNA for the CDR3: TGCGCCAGCAGCTCGTGGCGTGGGGAGGAGAAGGAAGGTTATGGCTACACCTTC. The whole variable domain, remainder taken from reference TRBV5-1 and TRBJ1-2, is KAGVTQTPRYLIKTRGQQVTLSCSPISGHRSVSWYQQTPGQGLQFLFEYFSETQRNKGNFPGRFSGRQFSNSRSEMNVSTLELGDSALYLCASSSWRGEEKEGYGYTFGSGTRLTVV.

The chain is built from TRBV20-1 and TRBJ1-2; D remains ambiguous. Germline CDR1 DFQATT, CDR2 SNEGSKA (reference sequence). This CDR3 is built from 15 residues. The V end lost 2 bases, the J end lost 1 base, and 14 bases lay between the germline ends. The CDR3 DNA reads TGCAGTGCTAGAAGTTTAGGCCGCAATAACTATGGCTACACCTTC. Translating it yields CSARSLGRNNYGYTF.

The table lists this clonotype with many counts. This chain connects TRBV18 to TRBJ1-5; no clear D. Germline CDR1 KGHSH, CDR2 LQKENI. The ends were cut back, 4 bases at V and 1 base at J, with 8 bases in the middle. The CDR3 runs to 14 residues. CDR3 amino acids: CASSLADSNQPQHF. For the CDR3, the DNA is TGTGCCAGCTCACTTGCGGACAGCAATCAGCCCCAGCATTTT.

This clonotype was seen ten or more times. The V call is TRBV30, the J call TRBJ1-1; D unresolved. The germline gives CDR1 GTSNPN, CDR2 SVGIG (reference sequence). V was cut by 2 bases and J by 3 bases, with 10 bases left in between. The CDR3 length is 13 residues. CDR3 amino acids: CAWSMNQDTEAFF. In DNA form, the CDR3 reads TGTGCCTGGAGTATGAACCAGGACACTGAAGCTTTCTTT.

The V call is TRBV4-3, the J call TRBJ2-3, with TRBD2 matching over 10 bases. The CDR3 is made up of 17 amino acids. Germline CDR1 reads LGHNA; CDR2 reads YSLEER. V dropped 4 bases and J dropped 2; count of bases not matched to a gene: 9. CDR3: CASSRDQGLAYTDTQYF. CDR3 DNA sequence: TGCGCCAGCAGCCGAGACCAGGGACTAGCGTACACAGATACGCAGTATTTT.

The rearrangement joins TRBV19 to TRBJ1-1; D not certain. Trimming removed 11 bases from V and 2 bases from J, with 15 bases in between. CDR1 is LNHDA, CDR2 SQIVND, per germline (reference sequence). The CDR3 totals 13 residues. The CDR3 loop reads CASAGRYNTEAFF. CDR3 nucleotide sequence: TGTGCCTCCGCCGGGAGGTACAACACTGAAGCTTTCTTT.

This clonotype was counted a few times. This chain joins TRBV20-1 and TRBJ1-2; 7 positions agree with TRBD1. CDR1 and CDR2 from the germline V gene are DFQATT and SNEGSKA (reference sequence). There are 13 residues in the CDR3. CDR3 nucleotides: TGCAGCGCGACTGCCTCGACAGGGCAGGGCTACACCTTC. It is translated as CSATASTGQGYTF.

The V call is TRBV5-1, the J call TRBJ1-2; 9 bases are shared with TRBD1. The CDR3 runs 15 residues. Trimming cost V 0 bases and J 8 bases; bases outside gene matches: 8. Germline CDR1 SGHRS, CDR2 YFSETQ. The CDR3 DNA follows: TGCGCCAGCAGCTTGGGAGACAGGGGGTTTTACGGCTACACCTTC. This codes for CASSLGDRGFYGYTF.

This clonotype has more than one count but fewer than ten. The chain combines TRBV5-4 with TRBJ2-5, with D unclear. The CDR3 runs to 13 residues. The V end was cut by 3 bases, the J end by 2 bases, with 8 bases between. Per germline, CDR1 SGHNT and CDR2 YYREEE (reference sequence). This CDR3 is CASSSPSQETQYF. The CDR3 region has the DNA TGTGCCAGCAGCTCTCCGTCTCAAGAGACCCAGTACTTC.